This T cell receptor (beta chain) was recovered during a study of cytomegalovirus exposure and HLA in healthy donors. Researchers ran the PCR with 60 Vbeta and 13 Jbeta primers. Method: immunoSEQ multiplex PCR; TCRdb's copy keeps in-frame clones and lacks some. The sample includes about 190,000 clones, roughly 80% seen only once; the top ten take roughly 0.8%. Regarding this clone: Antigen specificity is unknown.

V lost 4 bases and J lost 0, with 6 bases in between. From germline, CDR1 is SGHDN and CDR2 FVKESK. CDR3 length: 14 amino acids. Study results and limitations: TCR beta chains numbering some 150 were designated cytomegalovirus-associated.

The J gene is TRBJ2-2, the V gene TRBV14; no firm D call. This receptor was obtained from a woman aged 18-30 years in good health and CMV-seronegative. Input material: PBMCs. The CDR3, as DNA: TGTGCCAGCAGCCCCATAGCGAACACCGGGGAGCTGTTTTTT. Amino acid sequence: CASSPIANTGELFF.